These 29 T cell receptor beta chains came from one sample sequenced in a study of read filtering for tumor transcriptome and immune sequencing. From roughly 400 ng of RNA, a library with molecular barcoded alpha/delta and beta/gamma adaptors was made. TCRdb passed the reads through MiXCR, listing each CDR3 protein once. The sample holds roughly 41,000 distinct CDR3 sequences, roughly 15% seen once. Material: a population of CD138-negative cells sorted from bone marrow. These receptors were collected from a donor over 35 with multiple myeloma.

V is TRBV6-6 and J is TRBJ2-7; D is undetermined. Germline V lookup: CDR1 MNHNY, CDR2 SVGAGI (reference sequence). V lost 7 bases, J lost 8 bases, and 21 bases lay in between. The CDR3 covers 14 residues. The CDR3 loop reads CASNSQARERKQYF. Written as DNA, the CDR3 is TGTGCCAGCAATAGTCAAGCGCGAGAAAGGAAGCAGTACTTC.

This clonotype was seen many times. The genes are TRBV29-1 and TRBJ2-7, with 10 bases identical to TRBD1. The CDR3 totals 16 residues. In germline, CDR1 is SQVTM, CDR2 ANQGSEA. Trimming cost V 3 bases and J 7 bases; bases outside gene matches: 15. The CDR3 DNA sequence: TGCAGCGTTGATTGGGGACAGGGGATCCGGTTGGGGGAGCAGTACTTC. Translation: CSVDWGQGIRLGEQYF.

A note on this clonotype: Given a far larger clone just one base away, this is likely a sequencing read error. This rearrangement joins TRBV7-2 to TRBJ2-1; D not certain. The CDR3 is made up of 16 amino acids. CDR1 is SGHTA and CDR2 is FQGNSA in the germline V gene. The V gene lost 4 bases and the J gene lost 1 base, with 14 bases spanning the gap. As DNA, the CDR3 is TGTGCCAGCAGCTCACTGGCCTGGGGTTCCTACAATGAGCAGTTCTTC. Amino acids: CASSSLAWGSYNEQFF.

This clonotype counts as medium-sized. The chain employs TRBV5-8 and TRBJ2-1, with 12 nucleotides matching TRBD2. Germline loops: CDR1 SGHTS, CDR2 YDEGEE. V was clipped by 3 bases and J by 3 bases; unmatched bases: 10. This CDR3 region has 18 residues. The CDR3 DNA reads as TGTGCCAGCAGCTCCCAAGGGCTAGCGGGAGGGAACTACAATGAGCAGTTCTTC. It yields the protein CASSSQGLAGGNYNEQFF.

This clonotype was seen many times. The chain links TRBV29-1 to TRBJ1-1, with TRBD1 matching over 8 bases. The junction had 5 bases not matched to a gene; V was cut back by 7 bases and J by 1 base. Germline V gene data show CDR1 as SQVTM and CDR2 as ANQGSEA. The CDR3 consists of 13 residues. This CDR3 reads CSARQGSNTEAFF. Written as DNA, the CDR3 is TGCAGCGCCCGACAGGGGTCGAACACTGAAGCTTTCTTT.

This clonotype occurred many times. Here the CDR3 reads CASSPGTINTEAFF. The CDR3 DNA follows: TGTGCCAGCAGCCCCGGGACAATCAACACTGAAGCTTTCTTT. This chain uses TRBV5-6 with TRBJ1-1; TRBD1 might be the D (6 bases). Germline V CDR1 and CDR2: SGHDT, YYEEEE. This CDR3 is 14 amino acids long. V was shortened by 4 bases and J by 2 bases, with 12 bases between the two germline ends.

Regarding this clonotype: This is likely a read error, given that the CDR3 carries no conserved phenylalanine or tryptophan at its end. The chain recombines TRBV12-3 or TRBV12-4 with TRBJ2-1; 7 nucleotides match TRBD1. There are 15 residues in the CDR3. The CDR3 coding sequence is TGTGCCAGCAGCCCTAGAGGGGGCTCCTACTATGAGCAGTTCTTA. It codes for CASSPRGGSYYEQFL.

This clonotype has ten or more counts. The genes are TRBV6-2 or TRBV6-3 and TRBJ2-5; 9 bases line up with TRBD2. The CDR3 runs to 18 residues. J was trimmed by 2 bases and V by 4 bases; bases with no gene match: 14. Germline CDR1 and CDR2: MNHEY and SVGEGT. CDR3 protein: CASSSLLAGISLQETQYF. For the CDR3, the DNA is TGTGCCAGCAGTTCACTACTAGCGGGTATTTCACTTCAAGAGACCCAGTACTTC.

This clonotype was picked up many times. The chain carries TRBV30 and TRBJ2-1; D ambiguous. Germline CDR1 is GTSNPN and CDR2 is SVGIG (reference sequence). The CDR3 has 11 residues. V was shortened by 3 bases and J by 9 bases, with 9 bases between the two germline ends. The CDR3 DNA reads TGTGCCTGGAGCCCCCTGATTGAGCAGTTCTTC. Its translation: CAWSPLIEQFF.

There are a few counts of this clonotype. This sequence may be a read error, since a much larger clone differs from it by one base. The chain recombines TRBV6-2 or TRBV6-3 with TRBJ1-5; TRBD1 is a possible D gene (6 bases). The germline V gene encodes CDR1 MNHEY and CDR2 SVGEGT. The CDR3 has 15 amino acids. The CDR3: CASNDNRVRNQPRHF. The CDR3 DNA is TGTGCCAGCAACGACAACAGGGTCCGCAATCAGCCCCGGCATTTT.

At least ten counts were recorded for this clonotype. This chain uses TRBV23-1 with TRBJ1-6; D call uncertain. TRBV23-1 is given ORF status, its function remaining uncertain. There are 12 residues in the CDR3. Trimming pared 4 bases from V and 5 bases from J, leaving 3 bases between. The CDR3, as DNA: TGCGCCAGCAGTCTTCATAATTCACCCCTCCACTTT. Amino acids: CASSLHNSPLHF.

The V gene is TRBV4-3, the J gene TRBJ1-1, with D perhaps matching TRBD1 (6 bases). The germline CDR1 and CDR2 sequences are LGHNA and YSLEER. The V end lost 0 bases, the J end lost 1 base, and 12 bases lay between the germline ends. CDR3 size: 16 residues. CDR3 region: CASSQDLQGGNTEAFF. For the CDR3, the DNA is TGCGCCAGCAGCCAAGACTTACAGGGAGGGAACACTGAAGCTTTCTTT.

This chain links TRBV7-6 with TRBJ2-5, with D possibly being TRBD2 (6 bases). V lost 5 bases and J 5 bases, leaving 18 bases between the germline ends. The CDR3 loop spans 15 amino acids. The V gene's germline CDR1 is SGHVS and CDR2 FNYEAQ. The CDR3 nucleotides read TGTGCCAGCAGCCCCGGGCCTAGCGTAGGGGAGACCCAGTACTTC. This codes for CASSPGPSVGETQYF.

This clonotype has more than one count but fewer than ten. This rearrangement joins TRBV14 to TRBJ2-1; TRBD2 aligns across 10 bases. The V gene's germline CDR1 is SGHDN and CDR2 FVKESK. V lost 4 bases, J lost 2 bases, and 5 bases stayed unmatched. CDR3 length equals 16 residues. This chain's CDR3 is CASSPRLAGPYNEQFF. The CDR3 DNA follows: TGTGCCAGCAGCCCCCGACTAGCGGGCCCCTACAATGAGCAGTTCTTC.

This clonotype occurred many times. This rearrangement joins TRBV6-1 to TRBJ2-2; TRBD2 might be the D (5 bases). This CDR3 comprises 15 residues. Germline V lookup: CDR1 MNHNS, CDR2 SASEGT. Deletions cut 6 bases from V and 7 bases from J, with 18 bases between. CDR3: CASRRKRGEGGELFF. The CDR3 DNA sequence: TGTGCCAGCAGGAGAAAAAGAGGAGAGGGCGGGGAGCTGTTTTTT.

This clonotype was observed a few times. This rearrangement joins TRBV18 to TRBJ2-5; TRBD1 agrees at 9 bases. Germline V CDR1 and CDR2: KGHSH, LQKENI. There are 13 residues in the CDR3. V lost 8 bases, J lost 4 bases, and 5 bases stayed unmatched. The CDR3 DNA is TGTGCCAGCGCGGGACAGGGTACAGAGACCCAGTACTTC. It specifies CASAGQGTETQYF.

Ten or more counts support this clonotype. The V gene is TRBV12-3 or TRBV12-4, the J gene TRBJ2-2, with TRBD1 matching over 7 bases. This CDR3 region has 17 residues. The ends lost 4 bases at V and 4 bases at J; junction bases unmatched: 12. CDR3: CASSSWTGLGPTGELFF. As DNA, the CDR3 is TGTGCCAGCAGTTCCTGGACAGGATTGGGTCCCACCGGGGAGCTGTTTTTT.

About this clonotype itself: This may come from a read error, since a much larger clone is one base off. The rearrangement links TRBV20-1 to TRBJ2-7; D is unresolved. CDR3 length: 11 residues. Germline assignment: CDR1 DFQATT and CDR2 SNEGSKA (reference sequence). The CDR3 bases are TGCAGTGCTAGAGTCCAGTACGGGCAGTACTTC. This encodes CSARVQYGQYF.

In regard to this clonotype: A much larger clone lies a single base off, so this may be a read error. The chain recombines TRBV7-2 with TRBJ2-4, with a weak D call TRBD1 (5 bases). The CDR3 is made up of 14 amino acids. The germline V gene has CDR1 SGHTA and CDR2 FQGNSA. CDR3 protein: CASSLAGAKNTQYF. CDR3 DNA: TGTGCCAGCAGCTTAGCAGGGGCCAAAAACACTCAGTACTTC.

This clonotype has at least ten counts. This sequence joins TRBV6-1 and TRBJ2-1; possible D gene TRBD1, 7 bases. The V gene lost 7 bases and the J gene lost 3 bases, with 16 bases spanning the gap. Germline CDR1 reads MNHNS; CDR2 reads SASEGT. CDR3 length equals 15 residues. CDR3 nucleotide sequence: TGTGCCAGCATTGCAGGGCAGGGGGGCTACAATGAGCAGTTCTTC. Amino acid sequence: CASIAGQGGYNEQFF.

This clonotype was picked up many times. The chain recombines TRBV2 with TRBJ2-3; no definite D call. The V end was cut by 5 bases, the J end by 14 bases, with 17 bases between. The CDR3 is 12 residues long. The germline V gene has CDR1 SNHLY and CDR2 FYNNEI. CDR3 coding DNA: TGTGCCAGCAGTATCCAGGTTCCCCGGTGGTATTTT. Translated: CASSIQVPRWYF.

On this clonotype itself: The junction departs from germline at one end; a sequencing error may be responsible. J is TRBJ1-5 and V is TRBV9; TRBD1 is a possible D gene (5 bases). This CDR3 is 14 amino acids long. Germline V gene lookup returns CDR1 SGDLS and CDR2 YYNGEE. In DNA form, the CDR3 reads TGTGCCAGCAGCACAGACAGATCCGCGGGGCCCCTGCATTTT. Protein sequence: CASSTDRSAGPLHF.

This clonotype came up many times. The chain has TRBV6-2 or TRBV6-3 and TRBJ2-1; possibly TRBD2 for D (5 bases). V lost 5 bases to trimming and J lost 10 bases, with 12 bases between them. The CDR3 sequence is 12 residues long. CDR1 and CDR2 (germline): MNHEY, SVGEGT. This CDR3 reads CASSPGFGEQFF. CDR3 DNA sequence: TGTGCCAGCAGTCCGGGGTTCGGGGAGCAGTTCTTC.

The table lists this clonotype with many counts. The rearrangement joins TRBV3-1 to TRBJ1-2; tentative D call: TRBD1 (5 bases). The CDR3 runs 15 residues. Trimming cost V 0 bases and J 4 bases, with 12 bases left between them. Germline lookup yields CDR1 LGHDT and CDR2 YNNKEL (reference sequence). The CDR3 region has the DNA TGTGCCAGCAGCCAAGAAATAGACAGCCCCTATGGCTACACCTTC. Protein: CASSQEIDSPYGYTF.

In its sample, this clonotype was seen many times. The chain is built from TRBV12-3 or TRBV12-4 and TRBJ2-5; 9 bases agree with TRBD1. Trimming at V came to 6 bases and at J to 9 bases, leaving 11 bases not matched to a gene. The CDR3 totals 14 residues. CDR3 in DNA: TGTGCCAGCAGCCAAGGACAGGGGAAGAGGGCCCAGTACTTC. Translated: CASSQGQGKRAQYF.

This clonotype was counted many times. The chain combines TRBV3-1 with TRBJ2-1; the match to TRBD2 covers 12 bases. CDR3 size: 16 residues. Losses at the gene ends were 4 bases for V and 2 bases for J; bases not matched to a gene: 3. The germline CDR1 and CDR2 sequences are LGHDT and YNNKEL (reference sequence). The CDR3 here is CASSPLAGGAYNEQFF. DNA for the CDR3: TGTGCCAGCAGCCCGCTAGCGGGAGGGGCCTACAATGAGCAGTTCTTC.

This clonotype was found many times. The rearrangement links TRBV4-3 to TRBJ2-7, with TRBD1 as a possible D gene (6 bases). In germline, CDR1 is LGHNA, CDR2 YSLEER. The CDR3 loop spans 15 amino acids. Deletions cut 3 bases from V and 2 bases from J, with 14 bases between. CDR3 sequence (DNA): TGCGCCAGCAGCCATCTCACGGGACAAGCCTACGAGCAGTACTTC. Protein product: CASSHLTGQAYEQYF.

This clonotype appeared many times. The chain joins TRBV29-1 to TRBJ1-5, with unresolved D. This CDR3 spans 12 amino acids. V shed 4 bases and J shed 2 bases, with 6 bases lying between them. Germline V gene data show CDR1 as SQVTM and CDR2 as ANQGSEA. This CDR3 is CSVGGGNQPQHF. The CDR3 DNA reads TGCAGCGTTGGGGGAGGCAATCAGCCCCAGCATTTT.

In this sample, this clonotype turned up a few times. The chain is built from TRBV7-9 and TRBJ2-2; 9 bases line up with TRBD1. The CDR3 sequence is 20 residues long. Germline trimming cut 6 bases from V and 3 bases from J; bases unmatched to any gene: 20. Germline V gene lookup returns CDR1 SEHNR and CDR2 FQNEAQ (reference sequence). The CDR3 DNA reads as TGTGCCAGCAGGACCCGGACAGGGGTGGCGGCAGATCTGCACACCGGGGAGCTGTTTTTT. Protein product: CASRTRTGVAADLHTGELFF. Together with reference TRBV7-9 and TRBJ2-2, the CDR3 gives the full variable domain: DTGVSQNPRHKITKRGQNVTFRCDPISEHNRLYWYRQTLGQGPEFLTYFQNEAQLEKSRLLSDRFSAERPKGSFSTLEIQRTEQGDSAMYLCASRTRTGVAADLHTGELFFGEGSRLTVL.